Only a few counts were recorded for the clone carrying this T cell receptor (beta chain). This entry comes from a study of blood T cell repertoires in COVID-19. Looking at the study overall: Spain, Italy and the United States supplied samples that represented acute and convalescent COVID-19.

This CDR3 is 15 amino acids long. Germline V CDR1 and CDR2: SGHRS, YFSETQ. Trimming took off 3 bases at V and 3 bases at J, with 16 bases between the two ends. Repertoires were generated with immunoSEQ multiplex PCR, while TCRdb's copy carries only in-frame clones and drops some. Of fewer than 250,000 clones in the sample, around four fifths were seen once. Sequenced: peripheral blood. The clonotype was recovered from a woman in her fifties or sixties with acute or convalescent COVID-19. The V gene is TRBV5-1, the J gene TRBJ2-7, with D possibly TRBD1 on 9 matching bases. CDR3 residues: CASSSLAGQGYEQYF. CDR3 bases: TGCGCCAGCAGCTCGTTAGCGGGACAGGGCTACGAGCAGTACTTC.